The entry that follows covers one T cell receptor (beta chain) sequence. The CDR3 runs 12 residues. Germline values: CDR1 DFQATT, CDR2 SNEGSKA (reference sequence). J lost 8 bases, V lost 6 bases, and 6 bases had no gene match. These data belong to a study of CD8 T cells in Susac syndrome. CD8+ and CD4+ T cells taken from blood had their TCR beta sequenced. In the multiple sclerosis control group, patients were treatment-naive and had stable or active relapsing-remitting disease. A quantity of about 0.45 to 1 ug RNA underwent reverse transcription using random hexamers. Coverage of TCR beta CDR3 amplification by immunoSEQ multiplex PCR extended to 54 Vbeta and 13 Jbeta. TCRdb reprocessed the immunoSEQ multiplex PCR reads via MiXCR and lists one record per CDR3 protein. The sample has a few hundred thousand distinct CDR3 sequences; 95% are singletons.

The material sequenced was CD4+ T cells from PBMCs. This rearrangement joins TRBV20-1 to TRBJ1-1, with 10 nucleotides matching TRBD1. This receptor was taken from a human donor with multiple sclerosis. The CDR3 DNA follows: TGCAGTGCACCGACAGGGGGCCGAGAAGCTTTCTTT. Protein: CSAPTGGREAFF.